This T cell receptor beta chain was found in a study of OX40 agonist ivuxolimab in advanced cancers. As regards this clone: Its antigen is still unknown.

Overall study results and limits: Averaged across samples, CD8+ T cells carried more expanded clones than CD4+ did.

TCRdb's table, derived via immunoSEQ multiplex PCR, lists solely in-frame clones and lacks some. The top ten clones hold about 7% of a sample with around 66,000 clones, approximately 80% of them seen once. CDR1 MNHNS and CDR2 SASEGT come from the germline V gene. The CDR3 has 17 amino acids. Trimming took off 3 bases at V and 1 base at J, with 18 bases between the two ends. The clonotype comes from an adult with an advanced solid tumor such as melanoma, head and neck, liver or kidney cancer. The material sequenced was CD4+ or CD8+ T cells sorted from blood, taken in a trial of the OX40 agonist ivuxolimab. The chain couples TRBV6-1 to TRBJ1-2; tentatively, D is TRBD1 (5 bases). The CDR3 DNA sequence: TGTGCCAGCAGTGATCCCCGCAGGGTCCTGTTTAACTATGGCTACACCTTC. Translation: CASSDPRRVLFNYGYTF.